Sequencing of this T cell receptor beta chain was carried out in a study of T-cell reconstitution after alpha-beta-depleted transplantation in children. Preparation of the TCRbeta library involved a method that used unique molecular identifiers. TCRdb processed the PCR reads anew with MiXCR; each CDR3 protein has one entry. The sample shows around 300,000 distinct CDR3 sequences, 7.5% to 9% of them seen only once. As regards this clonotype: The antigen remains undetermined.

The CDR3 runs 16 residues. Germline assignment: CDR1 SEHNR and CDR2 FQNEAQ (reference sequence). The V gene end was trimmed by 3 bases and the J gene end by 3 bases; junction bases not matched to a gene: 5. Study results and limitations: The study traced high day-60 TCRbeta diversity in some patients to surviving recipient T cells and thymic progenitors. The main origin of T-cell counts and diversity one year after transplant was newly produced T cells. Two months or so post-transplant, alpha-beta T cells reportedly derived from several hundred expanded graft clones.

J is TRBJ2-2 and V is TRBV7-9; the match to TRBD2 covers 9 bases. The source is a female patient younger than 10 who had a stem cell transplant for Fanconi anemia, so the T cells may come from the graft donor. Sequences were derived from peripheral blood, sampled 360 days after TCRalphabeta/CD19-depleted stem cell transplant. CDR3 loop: CASSFRAGGDTGELFF. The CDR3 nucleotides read TGTGCCAGCAGCTTCCGAGCGGGGGGCGACACCGGGGAGCTGTTTTTT.